The rows below give T cell receptor beta chains drawn from one sample of a study of T cell clonotyping in hematopoietic cell transplantation. Clones were sequenced by immunoSEQ multiplex PCR, and TCRdb holds only the in-frame ones, with some missing. The table has approximately 44,000 clones, 85% to 95% seen once. The sample consisted of peripheral blood mononuclear cells. All receptors derive from a woman in her 50s in good health. Some clones in this sample may be carry-over from other donors' samples. Each CDR3 is given with its conserved first and last residue. D genes are given only for firm matches. Size is omitted from some rows. Given values are once, few, many or a class for expanded clones.

v_call	j_call	clone_size	d_call	cdr3_nt	cdr3_aa
TRBV28	TRBJ2-3	once	NA	TGTGCCAGCAGGTGGGGATTCTCAAGACCGCAGGACCCCAGCACAGATACGCAGTATTTT	CASRWGFSRPQDPSTDTQYF
TRBV2	TRBJ2-7	NA	NA	TGTGCCAGCAGACCAATCCTGAGCGAGCAGTACTTC	CASRPILSEQYF
TRBV6-5	TRBJ1-1	NA	NA	TGTGCCAGCAGTTACACGGAGGGCTGGAGGAACACTGAAGCTTTCTTT	CASSYTEGWRNTEAFF
TRBV18	TRBJ1-5	once	NA	TGTGCCAGCTCACCACCCACAGTAGGAGGGAATCAGCCCCAGCATTTT	CASSPPTVGGNQPQHF
TRBV4-2	TRBJ2-2	NA	NA	TGTGCCAGCAGCCGCGACCAGGTGGCTACCGGGGAGCTGTTTTTT	CASSRDQVATGELFF
TRBV6-1	TRBJ2-1	NA	TRBD2	TGTGCCAGCGTCTTGGTAGCGGGGGGGTTTGAGCAGTTCTTC	CASVLVAGGFEQFF
TRBV5-1	TRBJ1-5	once	NA	TGCGCCAGCAGTGCGGGGGTTAGCAATCAGCCCCAGCATTTT	CASSAGVSNQPQHF
TRBV6-5	TRBJ1-2	NA	NA	TGTGCCAGCAGTCAGGACCCAAGTGAGGGCTACACCTTC	CASSQDPSEGYTF
TRBV19	TRBJ1-4	NA	NA	TGTGCCAGTAGGGCAGGGGATGAAAAACTGTTTTTT	CASRAGDEKLFF
TRBV27	TRBJ2-7	NA	NA	TGTGCCAGCAGTTTGACACCCACCTACGAGCAGTACTTC	CASSLTPTYEQYF
TRBV4-2	TRBJ1-4	NA	NA	TGTGCCAGCAGCCAAGACTTGGGTGAAAAACTGTTTTTT	CASSQDLGEKLFF
TRBV7-2	TRBJ2-1	NA	TRBD2	TGTGCCAGCAGCTTACCCCGGGGGGATTCGTCGGATGAGCAGTTCTTC	CASSLPRGDSSDEQFF
TRBV19	TRBJ2-6	NA	NA	TGTGCCAGTACCCCTGGGAACTCTGGGGCCAACGTCCTGACTTTC	CASTPGNSGANVLTF
TRBV29-1	TRBJ1-4	NA	NA	TGCAGCGTCCAGACAGGTGAAAAACTGTTTTTT	CSVQTGEKLFF
TRBV4-3	TRBJ2-2	NA	NA	TGCGCCAGCAGCCAAGATTTAAGGACGAGTGGTACCGGGGAGCTGTTTTTT	CASSQDLRTSGTGELFF
TRBV7-2	TRBJ2-7	NA	TRBD2	TGTGCCAGCAGCTTAAGGGAGGGCAAGAAGTACTTC	CASSLREGKKYF
TRBV27	TRBJ2-3	NA	TRBD1	TGTGCCAGCAGACAGGGGGTGGGGGGCATAACAGATACGCAGTATTTT	CASRQGVGGITDTQYF
TRBV19	TRBJ2-1	NA	NA	TGTGCCAGTAGTCCCGGGGACCTCAATGAGCAGTTCTTC	CASSPGDLNEQFF
TRBV20-1	TRBJ2-1	NA	NA	TGCAGTGCTACTTTCTACAATGAGCAGTTCTTC	CSATFYNEQFF
TRBV4-3	TRBJ2-7	NA	TRBD2	TGCGCCAGCAGCCAAGGCGGGACTAGCGGTGAGCAGTACTTC	CASSQGGTSGEQYF
TRBV5-5	TRBJ1-1	NA	NA	TGTGCCAGCAGCTTGGTGGGGGATTTCCGGACTGAAGCTTTCTTT	CASSLVGDFRTEAFF
TRBV19	TRBJ1-5	NA	NA	TGTGCCAGTACCCCCCAGGGGATAGGTCAGCCCCAGCATTTT	CASTPQGIGQPQHF
TRBV28	TRBJ1-2	NA	TRBD1	TGTGCCAGCTCAGGTGGGGACAGACACTATGGCTACACCTTC	CASSGGDRHYGYTF
TRBV19	TRBJ2-7	NA	NA	TGTGCCAGTAGTACCGACAGGACCTCGGGCGAGCAGTACTTC	CASSTDRTSGEQYF
TRBV28	TRBJ1-5	NA	NA	TGTGCCAGCATCCTTAGGGCTCGTGGGCCCCAGCATTTT	CASILRARGPQHF
TRBV7-8	TRBJ1-5	NA	TRBD1	TGTGCCAGCAGCTTTACCGGGACAGGGGGCGCCGGGGTTCAGCCCCAGCATTTT	CASSFTGTGGAGVQPQHF
TRBV11-2	TRBJ1-1	NA	NA	TGTGCCAGCAGGGTGGGATATGTGGCTGGGACTGAAGCTTTCTTT	CASRVGYVAGTEAFF
TRBV18	TRBJ2-7	NA	NA	TGTGCCAGCTCACCGGAAGGGAACTCCTACGAGCAGTACTTC	CASSPEGNSYEQYF
TRBV12-5	TRBJ1-6	NA	TRBD1	TGTGCTAGTGGTTTGCAGGGGGCTGATTCACCCCTCCACTTT	CASGLQGADSPLHF
TRBV5-4	TRBJ2-7	NA	TRBD2	TGTGCCAGCAGCTCCTGGAGGGCGGGGGGGCTGAACGAGCAGTACTTC	CASSSWRAGGLNEQYF